A selection of T cell receptor beta chains follows, all from one sample in a study of identical twins. TCRdb analysed the 5' RACE reads with MiXCR anew, one entry per CDR3 protein. The sample contains hundreds of thousands of distinct CDR3 sequences, 5.5% to 6.5% of which appear only once. The specimen was naive T cells sorted from blood. The receptors shown here come from a man younger than 30 in good health. The CDR3 runs from the conserved cysteine through the conserved F or W. Fields, in order: J gene, CDR3 length, V gene, CDR3 protein.

TRBJ2-3 | 14 | TRBV7-8 | CASSRGQSTDTQYF
TRBJ2-3 | 11 | TRBV24-1 | CATSELDTQYF
TRBJ2-5 | 16 | TRBV24-1 | CATSDRSLQGQETQYF
TRBJ2-7 | 16 | TRBV12-3/TRBV12-4 | CASSFGAGTGVYEQYF
TRBJ2-7 | 11 | TRBV28 | CASSDGDKQYF
TRBJ2-1 | 15 | TRBV3-1 | CASSPKGNSYNEQFF
TRBJ2-6 | 15 | TRBV12-3/TRBV12-4 | CASSFDRAGANVLTF
TRBJ2-3 | 21 | TRBV11-2 | CASSLEVGWSGRAPLTDTQYF
TRBJ2-3 | 17 | TRBV14 | CASSPHRDRVSTDTQYF
TRBJ1-4 | 14 | TRBV29-1 | CSVKRAPGSEKLFF
TRBJ2-3 | 13 | TRBV20-1 | CSVRTGGTDTQYF
TRBJ1-1 | 15 | TRBV30 | CACHGGGTLNTEAFF
TRBJ1-5 | 16 | TRBV6-1 | CASSRDSFVFNQPQHF
TRBJ2-1 | 15 | TRBV11-3 | CASSPNLGVLDEQFF
TRBJ2-2 | 14 | TRBV7-9 | CAREPEGHTGELFF
TRBJ1-6 | 13 | TRBV12-3/TRBV12-4 | CASSIGRISPLHF
TRBJ2-1 | 20 | TRBV24-1 | CATSDLFGLAGVQHYNEQFF
TRBJ1-5 | 17 | TRBV12-3/TRBV12-4 | CASSPGQGESSNQPQHF
TRBJ1-2 | 15 | TRBV5-1 | CASSFPEQGRNGYTF
TRBJ2-1 | 18 | TRBV12-3/TRBV12-4 | CASSPARPGPQRVVEQFF
TRBJ2-1 | 16 | TRBV20-1 | CSARDLWSGRGYEQFF
TRBJ2-1 | 15 | TRBV12-3/TRBV12-4 | CASSDLGGLLVRQFF
TRBJ2-3 | 15 | TRBV7-8 | CASSLNRVDTDTQYF
TRBJ2-3 | 15 | TRBV5-1 | CASSSGQGRPDTQYF
TRBJ2-7 | 17 | TRBV6-5 | CASSYPGLAGVSYEQYF
TRBJ2-7 | 15 | TRBV12-3/TRBV12-4 | CASSFPPGSSYEQYF